This TCR beta chain emerged from a study of T cell responses to AZD1222 COVID-19 vaccine. Study details: Second doses that came at about 4 or about 12 weeks were put together.

The data were produced by immunoSEQ multiplex PCR, yet TCRdb's version contains in-frame clones alone and is incomplete. The data show around 140,000 clones, 91% seen once. V lost 1 base to trimming and J lost 1 base, with 4 bases between them. In germline, CDR1 is LGHNA, CDR2 YSLEER. This CDR3 comprises 13 residues. On this clone itself: Antigen unknown.

Study-level findings and limits: Unmutated regions of variants are reportedly targeted by nearly half of spike-specific TCRs.

This sequence joins TRBV4-3 and TRBJ1-1, with unresolved D. The receptor comes from an adult in good health. The sequences come from peripheral blood, collected on day 0 of AZD1222 vaccination. CDR3 amino acids: CASSQGWNTEAFF. CDR3 nucleotides: TGCGCCAGCAGCCAAGGGTGGAACACTGAAGCTTTCTTT.